This T cell receptor beta chain was found in a study of blood T cell repertoires in COVID-19. Whole-study context: Sites in the United States, Italy and Spain provided acute and convalescent COVID-19 samples. Sources were T cells, B-cell-depleted T cells, or PBMCs; the material itself was cDNA or gDNA.

As originally analysed: Estimates of nucleated cell counts were drawn from the amplification of reference gene primers. Clones were sequenced by immunoSEQ multiplex PCR, and TCRdb holds only the in-frame ones, with some missing. V and J calls and clone size follow that table, whereas D and trimming were derived from the DNA. The sample includes more than 120,000 clones, 85% of them seen just once. This CDR3 region has 14 residues. CDR1 MNHEY and CDR2 SVGAGI come from the germline V gene. V gave up 8 bases and J gave up 3 bases, with 14 bases separating them. This clone was seen just once. Sequencing used peripheral blood. The sequence derives from a human donor with acute or convalescent COVID-19. The donor label of this sample is uncertain. The chain has TRBV6-5 and TRBJ2-1, with D perhaps TRBD2 (6 bases). In DNA, the CDR3 is TGTGCCAGCCGAGGGAGGCAGCTCTACAATGAGCAGTTCTTC. Translated, it gives CASRGRQLYNEQFF.